These T cell receptor beta chains were read from a single sample in a study of blood T cell repertoires in COVID-19. Sequencing was performed with immunoSEQ multiplex PCR; in TCRdb, only in-frame clones are kept and a portion is missing. The table includes about 300,000 clones, 70% to 90% detected once. Sequencing was done on a sample of peripheral blood. The receptor set was obtained from a man aged 18 to 30 who had recovered from COVID-19. CDR3s include the opening cysteine and the closing phenylalanine or tryptophan. D genes are given only for firm matches. Not all rows give a size; the values are once, few, many and, for expanded clones, a class.

J | size | V | D | CDR3 | DNA
TRBJ1-1 | - | TRBV7-9 | - | CASSLLAATGGAFF | TGTGCCAGCAGCTTACTGGCAGCAACAGGTGGTGCTTTCTTT
TRBJ2-1 | - | TRBV5-4 | TRBD1 | CASSLPPGQGTYNEQFF | TGTGCCAGCAGCTTGCCCCCGGGACAGGGAACCTACAATGAGCAGTTCTTC
TRBJ1-1 | - | TRBV11-2 | - | CASSLGAGVGTEAFF | TGTGCCAGCAGCTTAGGTGCAGGGGTAGGCACTGAAGCTTTCTTT
TRBJ2-5 | - | TRBV4-1 | - | CASSQVQGGETQYF | TGCGCCAGCAGCCAAGTACAGGGTGGTGAGACCCAGTACTTC
TRBJ2-2 | - | TRBV4-3 | TRBD2 | CASSQEFMGLAGGTGELFF | TGCGCCAGCAGCCAAGAATTCATGGGACTAGCGGGGGGCACCGGGGAGCTGTTTTTT
TRBJ1-5 | - | TRBV12-3/TRBV12-4 | - | CASSLNYQPQHF | TGTGCCAGCAGTTTAAACTATCAGCCCCAGCATTTT
TRBJ1-2 | - | TRBV6-5 | TRBD1 | CASSYRDRGLNGYTF | TGTGCCAGCAGTTACCGGGACAGGGGGCTTAATGGCTACACCTTC
TRBJ2-5 | - | TRBV4-3 | TRBD1 | CASSQDHGTGDETQYF | TGCGCCAGCAGCCAAGACCATGGGACAGGGGATGAGACCCAGTACTTC
TRBJ2-1 | - | TRBV4-3 | - | CASSHGSSYNEQFF | TGCGCCAGCAGCCATGGGAGCTCCTACAATGAGCAGTTCTTC
TRBJ1-1 | once | TRBV6-6 | - | CATYRRENTEAFF | TGTGCCACCTACAGGAGGGAGAACACTGAAGCTTTCTTT
TRBJ1-4 | once | TRBV10-2 | TRBD1 | CASREQGTGKEKLFF | TGCGCCAGCAGAGAACAGGGGACAGGGAAGGAAAAACTGTTTTTT
TRBJ1-6 | - | TRBV19 | - | CASSISWSNSPLHF | TGTGCCAGTAGTATTTCGTGGAGTAATTCACCCCTCCACTTT
TRBJ1-5 | - | TRBV27 | TRBD1 | CASSLLGQGALQPQHF | TGTGCCAGCAGTTTATTGGGCCAGGGGGCGCTTCAGCCCCAGCATTTT
TRBJ2-7 | - | TRBV2 | TRBD1 | CASSGQGDEQYF | TGTGCCAGCAGTGGACAGGGGGACGAGCAGTACTTC
TRBJ1-1 | - | TRBV6-1 | TRBD1 | CASSETGSTEAFF | TGTGCCAGCAGTGAGACAGGGAGCACTGAAGCTTTCTTT
TRBJ1-2 | - | TRBV30 | - | CAWSVLMRRGYTF | TGTGCCTGGAGTGTACTAATGAGAAGGGGCTACACCTTC
TRBJ2-3 | - | TRBV4-2 | TRBD2 | CASSSHQRESTDTQYF | TGTGCCAGCAGCTCCCACCAGCGGGAGAGCACAGATACGCAGTATTTT
TRBJ2-6 | - | TRBV27 | - | CASTTGTSGANVLTF | TGTGCCAGCACCACCGGTACCTCTGGGGCCAACGTCCTGACTTTC
TRBJ1-1 | many | TRBV11-2 | - | CASSLTGRVEAFF | TGTGCCAGCAGCTTAACAGGGAGAGTGGAAGCTTTCTTT
TRBJ1-5 | once | TRBV7-8 | - | CASSLEGVGNQPQHF | TGTGCCAGCAGCTTAGAGGGGGTGGGGAATCAGCCCCAGCATTTT
TRBJ2-5 | once | TRBV5-4 | TRBD2 | CASSRLAEETQYF | TGTGCCAGCAGCCGACTAGCGGAAGAGACCCAGTACTTC
TRBJ2-7 | - | TRBV5-4 | TRBD1 | CASSGGQVPYEQYF | TGTGCCAGCAGCGGGGGACAGGTGCCCTACGAGCAGTACTTC
TRBJ2-2 | - | TRBV7-8 | TRBD2 | CASRPAGLAGGGATGELFF | TGTGCCAGCAGACCGGCGGGACTAGCGGGAGGTGGCGCCACCGGGGAGCTGTTTTTT
TRBJ2-5 | - | TRBV6-1 | TRBD1 | CASSETGTGQETQYF | TGTGCCAGCAGTGAAACCGGGACAGGCCAAGAGACCCAGTACTTC
TRBJ1-6 | - | TRBV19 | - | CASSMSGPRTSPLHF | TGTGCCAGTAGTATGTCTGGTCCCCGGACATCACCCCTCCACTTT
TRBJ2-1 | once | TRBV16 | TRBD2 | CASSQWGGLDNNEQFF | TGTGCCAGCAGCCAATGGGGAGGGCTCGACAACAATGAGCAGTTCTTC
TRBJ2-7 | - | TRBV28 | TRBD2 | CASSFKLAGLSYEQYF | TGTGCCAGCAGTTTCAAGTTAGCGGGCCTCTCCTACGAGCAGTACTTC
TRBJ1-1 | - | TRBV5-1 | TRBD1 | CASSSDRPNTEAFF | TGCGCCAGCAGCTCGGACAGGCCAAACACTGAAGCTTTCTTT
TRBJ2-5 | few | TRBV5-1 | TRBD1 | CASSLEDRVGQETQYF | TGCGCCAGCAGCTTGGAAGACAGGGTCGGACAAGAGACCCAGTACTTC
TRBJ1-2 | - | TRBV6-2/TRBV6-3 | - | CASSTGLWYYGYTF | TGTGCCAGCAGTACAGGGCTCTGGTACTATGGCTACACCTTC
TRBJ2-1 | - | TRBV6-4 | TRBD2 | CASASGVHNEQFF | TGTGCCAGCGCTAGCGGGGTTCACAATGAGCAGTTCTTC
TRBJ2-1 | once | TRBV7-8 | TRBD2 | CASSWGLAGYPSSYNEQFF | TGTGCCAGCAGCTGGGGACTAGCGGGATATCCGAGCTCCTACAATGAGCAGTTCTTC
TRBJ1-1 | - | TRBV18 | - | CASSSLANGGTEAFF | TGTGCCAGCTCATCCCTAGCCAATGGGGGGACTGAAGCTTTCTTT
TRBJ1-4 | - | TRBV4-1 | TRBD1 | CASSRTGGVEKLFF | TGCGCCAGCAGTCGGACAGGGGGCGTTGAAAAACTGTTTTTT
TRBJ2-7 | - | TRBV5-1 | TRBD2 | CASSLDLSGRRPYEQYF | TGCGCCAGCAGCTTGGACCTTAGCGGGAGGAGGCCCTACGAGCAGTACTTC
TRBJ2-7 | - | TRBV10-2 | TRBD2 | CASHSGSVYEQYF | TGCGCCAGCCATAGCGGGAGTGTCTACGAGCAGTACTTC
TRBJ1-1 | once | TRBV5-1 | TRBD1 | CASSLGQGFGLNTEAFF | TGCGCCAGCAGCCTGGGACAGGGGTTTGGTTTGAACACTGAAGCTTTCTTT
TRBJ2-1 | once | TRBV20-1 | - | CSAIRNEQFF | TGCAGTGCTATCCGGAATGAGCAGTTCTTC
TRBJ2-7 | - | TRBV2 | - | CAKQGSYEQYF | TGTGCCAAGCAGGGATCCTACGAGCAGTACTTC
TRBJ1-1 | - | TRBV6-5 | - | CASSYGGTEAFF | TGTGCCAGCAGTTATGGAGGCACTGAAGCTTTCTTT
TRBJ2-5 | - | TRBV6-2/TRBV6-3 | TRBD2 | CASSYPGLAGGPGETQYF | TGTGCCAGCAGTTACCCGGGACTAGCGGGGGGCCCCGGGGAGACCCAGTACTTC
TRBJ2-1 | - | TRBV9 | TRBD1 | CASSVGGTGGTNNEQFF | TGTGCCAGCAGCGTAGGTGGGACAGGGGGCACCAACAATGAGCAGTTCTTC
TRBJ1-3 | - | TRBV6-2/TRBV6-3 | - | CASSVPTGSGNTIYF | TGTGCCAGCAGTGTTCCTACAGGGTCTGGAAACACCATATATTTT
TRBJ1-5 | - | TRBV28 | TRBD1 | CASSPGAGGNQPQHF | TGTGCCAGCAGTCCCGGGGCAGGGGGAAATCAGCCCCAGCATTTT
TRBJ1-1 | once | TRBV6-5 | TRBD1 | CASSMTGKTEAFF | TGTGCCAGCAGCATGACAGGGAAAACTGAAGCTTTCTTT
TRBJ2-7 | - | TRBV5-4 | TRBD1 | CASSSGGQGALSYEQYF | TGTGCCAGCAGCTCGGGGGGACAGGGGGCTTTATCCTACGAGCAGTACTTC
TRBJ1-2 | - | TRBV11-2 | TRBD1 | CASSLRTGNGYTF | TGTGCCAGCAGCTTACGGACAGGGAATGGCTACACCTTC
TRBJ2-1 | - | TRBV11-2 | - | CASSLYGRTLVKTDEQFF | TGTGCCAGCAGCTTATACGGCCGTACCCTAGTCAAGACGGATGAGCAGTTCTTC
TRBJ2-1 | - | TRBV7-9 | TRBD1 | CASSPGQGGLNEQFF | TGTGCCAGCAGCCCGGGACAGGGTGGTCTCAATGAGCAGTTCTTC
TRBJ2-7 | - | TRBV27 | - | CASSSGTSYEQYF | TGTGCCAGCAGCTCCGGGACTTCCTACGAGCAGTACTTC
TRBJ2-2 | - | TRBV12-3/TRBV12-4 | - | CASSWQGSRELFF | TGTGCCAGCAGTTGGCAGGGGAGCAGGGAGCTGTTTTTT
TRBJ2-7 | - | TRBV7-9 | TRBD2 | CASSLSAGGEQYF | TGTGCCAGCAGCTTATCCGCGGGAGGCGAGCAGTACTTC
TRBJ1-1 | - | TRBV9 | - | CASSVVTGKNTEAFF | TGTGCCAGCAGCGTAGTAACAGGGAAGAACACTGAAGCTTTCTTT
TRBJ1-2 | - | TRBV16 | - | CASSPRGIGYTF | TGTGCCAGCAGCCCCAGAGGAATTGGCTACACCTTC